The 32 T cell receptor delta chains given below trace back to one sample, sequenced in a study of γδ T cells in repeated Plasmodium falciparum infection. Bulk repertoires came from Vgamma9/Vdelta2+ or Vdelta2-negative gammadelta T cells flow-sorted from PBMC. TCRdb fed the multiplex PCR reads into CATT to redo clone calling. In the table there are approximately 90,000 delta-chain clones, 0.85% to 1% of which are singletons. Specimen: gamma-delta T cells from blood. All receptors derive from a pool of human donors (malaria-infected and uninfected, not separated).

As concerns this clone: A far larger clone is one base from this, pointing to a likely read error. Other DNA sequences in this specimen translate into the identical CDR3. The rearrangement joins TRDV1 to TRDJ1; D may match TRDD2 or TRDD3 (7 bases each). TCRdb carries no J gene annotation; the J gene was assigned here by matching the DNA with germline. CDR3 length: 22 amino acids. V gave up 3 bases and J gave up 4 bases, with 36 bases separating them. Germline V gives CDR1 TSWWSYY, CDR2 QGS. The CDR3 here is CALGDPGFLQGGILRRGDKLIF. The CDR3 nucleotides read TGTGCTCTTGGGGACCCTGGATTCCTACAGGGGGGGATCCTCCGGCGCGGCGATAAACTCATCTTT.

This clone showed up just a few times. For this DNA, TCRdb reports the protein of a much larger clone, which diverges at residue 20, most likely from a read error; the protein presented here is translated directly from the DNA. TRAV38-2/DV8 is the V gene, and the J gene was not called; the table's D call, TRDD3, has no DNA check behind it. The CDR3 runs to 22 residues. CDR1 and CDR2 (germline): TSESDYY, QEAYKQQN. The CDR3 DNA reads as TGTGCTTCCTTCCTAGAAACCCATTACTGGGGGATACGCGTAGGGGGTCCCGATAAACCCATCTTT. Translating it yields CASFLETHYWGIRVGGPDKPIF.

This clone was recorded many times. TCRdb records a much larger clone's protein for this DNA, with a difference at residue 12 that likely arises from a read error; the protein given is the translation of the DNA. The chain carries TRDV2 and TRDJ1, with 7 bases lining up with TRDD3. Since TCRdb gives no J gene, matching the DNA to germline was used here to assign it. In germline, CDR1 is GEAIGNYY, CDR2 EKD. The CDR3 runs 15 residues. The CDR3 DNA reads as TGTGCCTGTGACACCGTTGGGGATAGAAGCGATGAACTCATCTTT. Protein sequence: CACDTVGDRSDELIF.

This clone has just a few counts. The TCRdb protein, from a much larger clone, departs from this DNA's translation at residue 3, likely by read error; the protein shown derives from the DNA. The V gene is TRDV2, the J gene TRDJ1; tentative D call: TRDD3 (5 bases). CDR1 GEAIGNYY and CDR2 EKD come from the germline V gene. The CDR3 contains 15 residues. Between the trimmed V and J ends, which lost 7 bases and 0 bases, there was a span of 17 bases. CDR3 protein: CAWDHGEHYTDKLIF. DNA for the CDR3: TGTGCCTGGGACCATGGGGAACATTACACCGATAAACTCATCTTT.

This clone occurred a few times. A far larger clone is only one base removed, so a read error is likely. No J gene call was made, and the V gene is TRDV1; the table's D call TRDD3 went unverified against the DNA. The V gene's germline CDR1 is TSWWSYY and CDR2 QGS. This CDR3 spans 22 amino acids. The CDR3 reads CALGGFRRRGLGGPLGADKLIF. The DNA of the CDR3 is TGTGCTCTTGGGGGATTCCGCCGGAGAGGGCTGGGGGGACCACTCGGGGCCGATAAACTCATCTTC.

Regarding this clone: It differs at one base from a far larger clone, so likely a read error. This sample includes further DNA sequences coding for the same CDR3. V gene TRDV1 was called; the J gene was not; the table's D gene call, TRDD3, was not cross checked with the DNA. The CDR3 has 18 amino acids. Germline V gene data show CDR1 as TSWWSYY and CDR2 as QGS. The CDR3 sequence is CALGELSNAPRYWGGLIF. The DNA of the CDR3 is TGTGCTCTTGGGGAACTCAGTAATGCCCCCAGATACTGGGGGGGCCTCATCTTT.

This clone was picked up a small number of times. The likely explanation is a read error, given a far larger clone one base away. The same CDR3 also results from other DNA sequences found in this sample. V and J are TRDV1 and TRDJ1; possible D gene TRDD3, 6 bases. In the absence of a J gene in TCRdb, the DNA was matched to germline to assign it here. Per the germline V gene, CDR1 is TSWWSYY and CDR2 is QGS. CDR3 length: 22 residues. CDR3 region: CALGGPSYTKKDMKGIPDKLIF. In DNA form, the CDR3 reads TGTGCTCTTGGGGGTCCTTCGTATACAAAAAAGGACATGAAGGGGATTCCCGACAAACTCATCTTT.

Only a few counts were recorded for this clone. Given a far larger clone just one base away, this is likely a sequencing read error. The identical CDR3 is also encoded by other nucleotide sequences in the sample. The gene calls are TRDV1 and TRDJ1; 8 bases map to TRDD3. CDR1 is TSWWSYY, CDR2 QGS, per germline. The CDR3 totals 18 residues. CDR3 residues: CALGECYTSWGTTDKLIF. DNA for the CDR3: TGTGCTCTCGGGGAATGTTACACCTCCTGGGGGACCACCGATAAACTCATCTTT.

About this clone itself: A read error is the likely source, as a far larger clone sits one nucleotide away. Distinct nucleotide sequences in the sample also encode this CDR3. The V call is TRDV2, the J call TRDJ1; the D gene is possibly TRDD3 (5 bases). V was cut by 1 base and J by 0 bases, with 14 bases left in between. CDR1 is GEAIGNYY and CDR2 is EKD in the germline V gene. CDR3 length equals 16 residues. The CDR3 sequence: CACDTLGAQYTDKLIF. CDR3 coding DNA: TGTGCCTGTGACACGCTGGGTGCTCAGTACACCGATAAACTCATCTTT.

This clone was seen more than once but under ten times. Translating this DNA gives a protein that differs at residue 6 from the TCRdb one, which belongs to a much larger clone; a read error is likely, and the protein shown is this translation. The chain is built from TRDV1 and TRDJ1, with 9 bases matching TRDD2. TCRdb offers no J gene call, so here the DNA was matched to germline to obtain one. Per germline, CDR1 TSWWSYY and CDR2 QGS. Trimming at V came to 2 bases and at J to 0 bases, leaving 31 bases not matched to a gene. The CDR3 loop spans 25 amino acids. The DNA for the CDR3 is TGTGCTCTTGGGGAAAGCCGCGCGAGGACCTTCCTACGTAAGTGGGGGAACGTGTACACCGATAAACTCATCTTT. Translated, it gives CALGESRARTFLRKWGNVYTDKLIF.

This clone was observed a handful of times. This DNA translates differently at residue 15 from the TCRdb protein, which is that of a much larger clone; a read error is likely, and the protein shown is the DNA's own translation. J is TRDJ1 and V is TRDV2; weak D call: TRDD3 (5 bases). The J gene was not available in TCRdb and was assigned here by matching the DNA to germline segments. The CDR3 runs 19 residues. Germline CDR1 is GEAIGNYY and CDR2 is EKD. With 0 bases removed from V and 6 bases from J, the gap between germline ends came to 28 bases. Written as DNA, the CDR3 is TGTGCCTGTGACACCGTGAGTAGGGTCCTGGGAAACGAAACCAATAAACTCATCTTT. Residues: CACDTVSRVLGNETNKLIF.

On this clone: TCRdb records a much larger clone's protein for this DNA, with a difference at residue 20 that likely arises from a read error; the protein given is the translation of the DNA. The chain uses TRDV1 and TRDJ1; 12 bases are a match to TRDD3. Because TCRdb records no J gene, it was assigned here through a match of the DNA to germline. The CDR3 extends over 23 amino acids. CDR1 and CDR2 from the germline V gene are TSWWSYY and QGS. The CDR3 sequence is CALGELWPDWGIQVRTYTDRLIF. CDR3 nucleotides: TGTGCTCTTGGGGAACTTTGGCCCGACTGGGGGATACAGGTCCGCACTTACACCGATAGACTCATCTTT.

A note on this clone: The protein TCRdb lists belongs to a much larger clone and differs from this DNA's translation at residue 9, which points to a read error; the protein shown is made from the DNA. This rearrangement joins TRDV1 to TRDJ1; D not certain. This CDR3 is built from 15 residues. The germline V gene encodes CDR1 TSWWSYY and CDR2 QGS. The V and J ends lost 0 bases and 1 base respectively, with 9 bases between them. The CDR3: CALGELFPCTDKLIF. As DNA, the CDR3 is TGTGCTCTTGGGGAACTCTTTCCGTGCACCGATAAACTCATCTTT.

With respect to this clone: The likely explanation is a read error, given a far larger clone one base away. Within the sample, other DNA sequences also encode this same CDR3. This chain uses TRDV2 with TRDJ1; the match to TRDD3 covers 9 bases. Here the J gene was assigned by germline matching of the DNA, as TCRdb has none. Per germline, CDR1 GEAIGNYY and CDR2 EKD. This CDR3 is 18 amino acids long. Unmatched junction bases numbered 13, after V lost 3 bases and J lost 0 bases. CDR3 sequence (DNA): TGTGCCTGTGACGCTTTACTGGGGGACACTTCCTACACCGATAAACTCATCTTT. As protein: CACDALLGDTSYTDKLIF.

As regards this clone: TCRdb assigns this DNA the protein of a much larger clone, which departs from its translation at residue 11; this likely reflects a read error, and the protein shown comes from translating the DNA. This chain connects TRDV2 to TRDJ1; TRDD3 is a possible D gene (6 bases). Because TCRdb records no J gene, it was assigned here through a match of the DNA to germline. The length of the CDR3 is 22 residues. V was cut by 4 bases and J by 0 bases, with 35 bases left in between. From germline, CDR1 is GEAIGNYY and CDR2 EKD. The CDR3 nucleotides read TGTGCCTGTGAACAGATACTGGGAGCATATTGTGGCAGAGGGGCTTACACCGATAAACTCATCTTT. Protein product: CACEQILGAYCGRGAYTDKLIF.

This clone was observed a handful of times. TCRdb shows a much larger clone's protein in place of this DNA's translation, and the two differ at residue 13, likely through a read error; the protein shown is translated from the DNA. The chain combines TRDV1 with TRDJ1, with 7 bases matching TRDD3. The J gene is not listed in TCRdb, so it was assigned here from a DNA match to germline. From germline, CDR1 is TSWWSYY and CDR2 QGS. The trim removed 5 bases at V and 8 bases at J, leaving 17 bases unmatched. This CDR3 has 16 amino acids. The CDR3 sequence: CALGHNEGWGVRKLIF. The CDR3 DNA is TGTGCTCTTGGGCACAATGAAGGCTGGGGGGTTAGGAAACTCATCTTT.

Details on this clone: TCRdb shows a much larger clone's protein in place of this DNA's translation, and the two differ at residue 8, likely through a read error; the protein shown is translated from the DNA. The chain joins TRDV1 to TRDJ1; 13 positions agree with TRDD3. The J gene is not listed in TCRdb, so it was assigned here from a DNA match to germline. Trimming removed 1 base from V and 0 bases from J; junction bases left unmatched: 23. Germline V lookup: CDR1 TSWWSYY, CDR2 QGS. The CDR3 has 24 residues. Written as DNA, the CDR3 is TGTGCTCTTGGGGAACGGGACTTCCTAAATCATTTACTGGGGGATACGGTGAACACCGATAAACTCATCTTT. Its translation is CALGERDFLNHLLGDTVNTDKLIF.

Comments on this clone: A far more abundant clone sits one base away, making this likely a read error. The same CDR3 can be traced to other DNA sequences in this sample. V gene TRDV2 combines with J gene TRDJ1; 13 positions agree with TRDD3. The CDR3 consists of 16 residues. V was clipped by 7 bases and J by 0 bases; unmatched bases: 7. The germline gives CDR1 GEAIGNYY, CDR2 EKD. CDR3 coding DNA: TGTGCCTGCGCAAGTACTGGGGGATACGACACCGATAAACTCATCTTT. This encodes CACASTGGYDTDKLIF.

This rearrangement joins TRDV1 to TRDJ1, with 9 bases that match TRDD3. The germline gives CDR1 TSWWSYY, CDR2 QGS. There are 18 residues in the CDR3. J lost 3 bases, V lost 1 base, and 12 bases had no gene match. The chain's CDR3 is CALGEHLQAWGISDKLIF. The CDR3 region has the DNA TGTGCTCTTGGGGAACATCTTCAAGCCTGGGGGATCTCCGATAAACTCATCTTT.

Notes on this clone: It differs at one base from a far larger clone, so likely a read error. This same CDR3 is encoded by further DNA sequences in the sample. This sequence joins TRDV2 and TRDJ1; 8 bases are a match to TRDD3. The J gene is not listed in TCRdb, so it was assigned here from a DNA match to germline. This CDR3 is 19 amino acids long. CDR1 is GEAIGNYY, CDR2 EKD, per germline. V shed 0 bases, J shed 0 bases, and the junction held 14 bases outside the gene matches. The CDR3 DNA reads as TGTGCCTGTGACACCGACTACTGGGGGGCCGGGCCCTACACCGATAAACTCATCTTT. It yields the protein CACDTDYWGAGPYTDKLIF.

This clone was observed a few times. TCRdb has a much larger clone's protein, which differs at residue 19 from the translation of this DNA, likely because of a read error; what is shown is the protein translated from the DNA. Written as DNA, the CDR3 is TGTGCTCTTGGGGGAACTAAAGTCCAAAAGGGGGATACGCTTAGGGAGTTCTCCCGGGACACCCGACAGATGTTTTTC. Translating it yields CALGGTKVQKGDTLREFSRDTRQMFF. The V and J genes are TRDV1 and TRDJ3; 10 bases align to TRDD3. The J gene, left out of TCRdb, was set here by checking the DNA against germline. CDR3 length: 26 amino acids. Germline V gene sequence: CDR1 TSWWSYY, CDR2 QGS.

This clone was seen a handful of times. The amino acid sequence in TCRdb belongs to a much larger clone and departs from this DNA's translation at residue 13, likely a sequencing read error; the sequence shown is translated from the DNA. The rearrangement uses TRDV2 and TRDJ3; 9 bases fit TRDD3. As TCRdb names no J gene, one was assigned here on the basis of a DNA match to germline. CDR3 size: 19 residues. The V gene's germline CDR1 is GEAIGNYY and CDR2 EKD. The CDR3 region has the DNA TGTGCCTGTGACACCGTACTGGGGGAGACCTCCTGGGGCACCCGACAGATGTTTTTC. Translation gives CACDTVLGETSWGTRQMFF.

This clone was detected a few times. The TCRdb record carries a much larger clone's protein, which differs from this DNA's translation at residue 6; a read error is the likely cause, and the protein listed here is the DNA translation. The chain employs TRDV1 and TRDJ1, with TRDD3 matching 7 bases. The J gene was missing in TCRdb and was found by matching the end of the DNA to germline. There are 18 residues in the CDR3. Germline values: CDR1 TSWWSYY, CDR2 QGS. With V trimmed by 3 bases and J by 0 bases, 13 bases remained unmatched. The CDR3 loop reads CALGDQTSWGLYTDKLIF. In DNA form, the CDR3 reads TGTGCTCTTGGGGATCAGACCTCCTGGGGGCTATACACCGATAAACTCATCTTT.

On this clone: This may arise from a read error, as a much more abundant clone is one base away. Additional DNA sequences in this sample encode the identical CDR3. The DNA of the CDR3 is TGTGCTCTTGGTGAACTCGCATCCTCCTGGAGGTACACCGATAAACTCATCTTT. Translation gives CALGELASSWRYTDKLIF. The J gene is TRDJ1, the V gene TRDV1; no clear D. The CDR3 is made up of 18 amino acids. Germline V lookup: CDR1 TSWWSYY, CDR2 QGS.

To note about this clone: A far larger clone is one base from this, pointing to a likely read error. Other DNA sequences in the same sample also yield this CDR3. The chain links TRDV1 to TRDJ1; 7 nucleotides match TRDD3. TCRdb records no J gene; here it was assigned by comparing the DNA to germline. The CDR3 is 22 amino acids. V lost 0 bases to trimming and J lost 0 bases; unmatched junction nucleotides: 22. Looked up from germline, CDR1 is TSWWSYY and CDR2 is QGS. The CDR3 loop is CALGELGLERWIRERYTDKLIF. The CDR3 DNA reads as TGTGCTCTTGGGGAACTCGGGCTCGAACGATGGATACGTGAACGATACACCGATAAACTCATCTTT.

This clone was observed a few times. This DNA's translation differs at residue 8 from TCRdb's protein, which comes from a much larger clone; a read error is likely, and the protein shown is translated from the DNA. The rearrangement uses TRDV1 and TRDJ1, with D possibly TRDD3 on 5 matching bases. V was cut by 4 bases and J by 0 bases, with 21 bases left in between. Germline-derived CDR1 and CDR2 are TSWWSYY and QGS. The CDR3 loop spans 18 amino acids. Written as DNA, the CDR3 is TGTGCTCTTGGGGGGCCAGAAGAGGGGAAACGGTACACCGATAAACTCATCTTT. This gives the protein CALGGPEEGKRYTDKLIF.

Concerning this clone itself: A far larger clone differs by one base, so this is likely a read error. Other DNA sequences from this sample encode an identical CDR3 as well. The DNA of the CDR3 is TGTGCTCTTGGGGCCCTAACCACCGATAAGCTCATCTTT. Its translation is CALGALTTDKLIF. The V call is TRDV1, the J call TRDJ1; D gene uncertain. The CDR3 is made up of 13 amino acids. The V gene's germline CDR1 is TSWWSYY and CDR2 QGS.

Remarks on this clone: This likely traces to a read error, being one base from a far larger clone. Other DNA sequences from this sample encode an identical CDR3 as well. The J gene is TRDJ1, the V gene TRDV1, with 12 bases fitting TRDD3. With 0 bases clipped from V and 5 bases from J, the junction kept 31 bases outside the gene matches. This CDR3 is built from 25 residues. Germline CDR1 and CDR2: TSWWSYY and QGS. The CDR3 nucleotides are TGTGCTCTTGGGGAACTAGTAGGGATGTACCGACACGCCCCAGTACTGGGGGATACTACTGATAAACTCATCTTT. The encoded protein is CALGELVGMYRHAPVLGDTTDKLIF.

Comment on this clone: This DNA's translation differs at residue 4 from TCRdb's protein, which comes from a much larger clone; a read error is likely, and the protein shown is translated from the DNA. V and J are TRDV2 and TRDJ1, with TRDD3 as a possible D gene (6 bases). TCRdb gives no J gene; it was assigned here by matching the DNA to germline. The CDR3 extends over 17 amino acids. In germline, CDR1 is GEAIGNYY, CDR2 EKD. CDR3 loop: CACVTVYRGTYTDKLIF. In DNA, the CDR3 is TGTGCCTGTGTCACCGTCTACCGGGGGACGTACACCGATAAACTCATCTTT.

Turning to this clone: For this DNA, TCRdb reports the protein of a much larger clone, which diverges at residue 14, most likely from a read error; the protein presented here is translated directly from the DNA. This chain links TRDV1 with TRDJ1; 7 positions match TRDD3. CDR1 is TSWWSYY and CDR2 is QGS in the germline V gene. The V gene end was trimmed by 1 base and the J gene end by 2 bases; junction bases not matched to a gene: 22. The CDR3 spans 21 residues. In DNA form, the CDR3 reads TGTGCTCTTGGGGAACAGGCTTTCAATTGGCTGCTGGGGGGTACAACCGATAAACTCATCTTT. Encoded protein: CALGEQAFNWLLGGTTDKLIF.

In its sample, this clone was seen a few times. The translation of this DNA and the TCRdb protein of a much larger clone differ at residue 13, probably owing to a read error; the protein shown here is translated from the DNA. This sequence joins TRDV2 and TRDJ3; the match to TRDD3 covers 10 bases. The J gene comes from matching the DNA to germline here; TCRdb lacks it. Germline CDR1 is GEAIGNYY and CDR2 is EKD. The length of the CDR3 is 27 residues. The V and J ends lost 0 bases and 0 bases, in that order; junction bases with no gene match: 28. CDR3 sequence: CACDTPFSGHPQDGGYRSSWDTRQMFF. The CDR3 nucleotides read TGTGCCTGTGACACCCCGTTTTCTGGGCACCCGCAAGATGGGGGATACCGGAGCTCCTGGGACACCCGACAGATGTTTTTC.

Remarks on this clone: TCRdb shows a much larger clone's protein in place of this DNA's translation, and the two differ at residue 4, likely through a read error; the protein shown is translated from the DNA. The identical CDR3 is also encoded by other nucleotide sequences in the sample. The chain links TRDV2 to TRDJ1; TRDD3 aligns across 10 bases. Germline V CDR1 and CDR2: GEAIGNYY, EKD. The length of the CDR3 is 19 residues. DNA of the CDR3: TGTGCTTGTGGCACCGTCATGGGGACTGGGGGATTCGCCACCGATAAACTCATCTTT. Its translation is CACGTVMGTGGFATDKLIF.